Listed below are T cell receptor beta chains from one sample, sequenced in a study of blood T cell repertoires in COVID-19. Sequencing was performed with immunoSEQ multiplex PCR; in TCRdb, only in-frame clones are kept and a portion is missing. Of 110,000 to 150,000 clones listed, about four fifths are singletons. Input material: peripheral blood. The receptors here all came from a woman of 80 years or more with acute or convalescent COVID-19. Both conserved end residues are part of each CDR3. D genes are given only for firm matches. Size values are once, few and many counts, or a class for expanded clones, and some rows have none.

v_call,d_call,j_call,clone_size,cdr3_aa,cdr3_nt
TRBV7-9,TRBD1,TRBJ2-4,-,CASSSPGQGAESGNIQYF,TGTGCCAGCAGTTCGCCGGGACAGGGGGCGGAAAGCGGAAACATTCAGTACTTC
TRBV6-5,-,TRBJ2-1,-,CASRHVNNEQFF,TGTGCCAGCAGACACGTCAACAATGAGCAGTTCTTC
TRBV6-2/TRBV6-3,-,TRBJ1-2,-,CASSYAWDFLNYGYTF,TGTGCCAGCAGTTACGCCTGGGACTTTCTTAACTATGGCTACACCTTC
TRBV5-4,TRBD1,TRBJ2-7,-,CASSFTGQGEEQYF,TGTGCCAGCAGCTTTACTGGACAGGGTGAAGAGCAGTACTTC
TRBV2,TRBD2,TRBJ2-1,-,CASSQGLAGVF,TGTGCCAGCAGTCAAGGACTAGCCGGCGTCTTC
TRBV4-2,-,TRBJ1-2,-,CASSRSLQGDYGYTF,TGTGCCAGCAGCCGAAGCCTACAGGGTGACTATGGCTACACCTTC
TRBV29-1,-,TRBJ2-7,-,CSVEGVGAGAYEQYF,TGCAGCGTTGAAGGTGTAGGGGCAGGGGCCTACGAGCAGTACTTC
TRBV29-1,-,TRBJ1-1,-,CSAARGEDTEAFF,TGCAGCGCCGCGAGAGGGGAGGACACTGAAGCTTTCTTT
TRBV19,-,TRBJ1-6,-,CASMRGGVGNSPLHF,TGTGCCAGTATGAGGGGAGGAGTAGGTAATTCACCCCTCCACTTT
TRBV3-1/TRBV3-2,-,TRBJ1-2,-,CASSPGQNYGYTF,TGTGCCAGCAGCCCCGGACAGAACTATGGCTACACCTTC
TRBV2,-,TRBJ1-5,-,CASSESQNQPQHF,TGTGCCAGCAGTGAAAGTCAGAATCAGCCCCAGCATTTT
TRBV7-2,TRBD2,TRBJ2-7,-,CASSPIAGSSYEQYF,TGTGCCAGCAGCCCCATAGCGGGGAGCTCCTACGAGCAGTACTTC
TRBV20-1,-,TRBJ1-1,few,CSARDRRGAFF,TGCAGTGCTAGAGATAGGAGGGGAGCTTTCTTT
TRBV12-3/TRBV12-4,TRBD1,TRBJ1-6,-,CASRFQGDSPLHF,TGTGCCAGCAGGTTCCAGGGGGATTCACCCCTCCACTTT
TRBV30,-,TRBJ1-2,-,CAWSVRGEDGYTF,TGTGCCTGGAGTGTACGGGGGGAGGATGGCTACACCTTC
TRBV19,TRBD1,TRBJ1-1,-,CASSIQGDTEAFF,TGTGCCAGTAGTATACAGGGGGACACTGAAGCTTTCTTT
TRBV27,TRBD1,TRBJ2-1,-,CASSAPAGTVFNEQFF,TGTGCCAGCAGTGCCCCCGCCGGGACAGTGTTCAATGAGCAGTTCTTC
TRBV18,TRBD1,TRBJ2-7,-,CASSPGTGGSYEQYF,TGTGCCAGCTCACCCGGGACAGGGGGGTCCTACGAGCAGTACTTC
TRBV5-8,TRBD1,TRBJ1-6,few,CASSLGQGASSPLHF,TGTGCCAGCAGCTTGGGCCAGGGGGCTAGTTCACCCCTCCACTTT
TRBV2,TRBD1,TRBJ1-3,few,CASSSTRGNSGNTIYF,TGTGCCAGCAGTTCGACCAGGGGGAACTCTGGAAACACCATATATTTT
TRBV18,TRBD1,TRBJ1-3,-,CASSPGQALTNTIYF,TGTGCCAGCTCCCCCGGACAGGCGCTTACCAACACCATATATTTT
TRBV3-1/TRBV3-2,-,TRBJ1-2,-,CASSQESPLGYTF,TGTGCCAGCAGCCAAGAATCCCCCTTGGGCTACACCTTC
TRBV12-3/TRBV12-4,-,TRBJ2-1,few,CASSLRWDEQFF,TGTGCCAGCAGTCTCAGGTGGGATGAGCAGTTCTTC
TRBV4-1,-,TRBJ2-3,-,CASSQGAGPDTQYF,TGCGCCAGCAGCCAAGGGGCAGGTCCAGATACGCAGTATTTT
TRBV4-2,TRBD2,TRBJ2-3,-,CASSQVGLAGAPPTDTQYF,TGTGCCAGCAGCCAAGTAGGACTAGCGGGGGCCCCTCCTACAGATACGCAGTATTTT
TRBV11-1,TRBD1,TRBJ1-2,once,CASSPRQGLRGYTF,TGTGCCAGCAGCCCGAGACAGGGTCTCCGTGGCTACACCTTC
TRBV3-1/TRBV3-2,TRBD1,TRBJ1-1,once,CASSHYRGNTEAFF,TGTGCCAGCAGCCACTACAGGGGGAACACTGAAGCTTTCTTT
TRBV28,TRBD1,TRBJ1-3,once,CASSLGQLGNTIYF,TGTGCCAGCAGTTTGGGACAGCTAGGAAACACCATATATTTT
TRBV30,-,TRBJ2-7,-,CAWSAGPTYEQYF,TGTGCCTGGAGCGCGGGGCCTACCTACGAGCAGTACTTC
TRBV20-1,-,TRBJ2-7,-,CSASQGSEQYF,TGCAGTGCTAGTCAAGGGAGCGAGCAGTACTTC
TRBV7-9,-,TRBJ1-5,-,CASSLAPNQPQHF,TGTGCCAGCAGCCTGGCCCCTAATCAGCCCCAGCATTTT
TRBV24-1,TRBD2,TRBJ2-2,-,CATSDPSGGAVGELFF,TGTGCCACCAGTGACCCTAGCGGGGGGGCCGTCGGGGAGCTGTTTTTT
TRBV6-1,-,TRBJ1-4,-,CASSEAGTARGKLFF,TGTGCCAGCAGTGAAGCCGGGACCGCCAGGGGAAAACTGTTTTTT
TRBV6-5,-,TRBJ1-5,-,CASSYSYSNQPQHF,TGTGCCAGCAGTTACTCATATAGCAATCAGCCCCAGCATTTT
TRBV15,TRBD1,TRBJ1-5,-,CATSARTGARNQPQHF,TGTGCCACCAGCGCCAGGACAGGGGCTCGCAATCAGCCCCAGCATTTT
TRBV18,-,TRBJ2-5,-,CASSPGRLWQLQETQYF,TGTGCCAGCTCACCTGGTAGACTGTGGCAGCTCCAAGAGACCCAGTACTTC
TRBV19,TRBD1,TRBJ1-5,-,CASSITGGDQPQHF,TGTGCCAGTAGTATAACAGGGGGGGATCAGCCCCAGCATTTT
TRBV7-3,TRBD1,TRBJ2-2,-,CASSLYRGDTGELFF,TGTGCCAGCAGCTTATACAGGGGGGACACCGGGGAGCTGTTTTTT
TRBV6-5,TRBD2,TRBJ2-2,-,CASTGGPTGELFF,TGTGCCAGCACGGGGGGGCCTACCGGGGAGCTGTTTTTT
TRBV5-5,-,TRBJ2-5,once,CASSSQGPGTQYF,TGTGCCAGCAGCTCCCAGGGCCCCGGGACCCAGTACTTC